This T cell receptor (beta chain) was profiled in a study of human T cells and chemical hapten exposure. General study results and limits: Expanded TCRs produced significantly more large CDR3 similarity clusters than controls did.

Concerning this clonotype: Antigen unknown.

TCRdb re-derived calls from the RACE reads in MiXCR, one entry per CDR3 protein. The sample carries 95,000 to 150,000 distinct CDR3 sequences, over 9% recorded once. The sample's time point: patch test 3, about 24 weeks after DPC sensitization. Treatment noted: therapeutic diphenylcyclopropenone sensitization with weekly scalp DPC. The starting material was whole blood, obtained in connection with sensitization to the hapten diphenylcyclopropenone (DPC). The TCR originated in a woman between 50 and 59 years old with alopecia areata. Some clones in this sample may be carry-over from other donors' samples.

The CDR3 DNA follows: TGTGCCAGTCGGGGCCCTTCGACAGGGCCTACCGGGGAGCTGTTTTTT. Its translation is CASRGPSTGPTGELFF. J is TRBJ2-2 and V is TRBV25-1; 7 bases line up with TRBD1. This CDR3 region has 16 residues. The germline V gene encodes CDR1 MGHDK and CDR2 SYGVNS. V lost 9 bases and J lost 5; bases outside the gene matches: 15.